The clone carrying this TCR beta chain was detected only a few times. The antigen is unknown. The data are from a study of T-cell reconstitution after alpha-beta-depleted transplantation in children. The CDR3 has 13 residues. The germline V gene has CDR1 SQVTM and CDR2 ANQGSEA. Trimming removed 0 bases at V and 7 bases at J, with 13 bases between. Study-wide results and limits: Expanded clones from the graft, numbering several hundred, reportedly supplied alpha-beta T cells about two months after transplant. At one year after transplant, newly produced T cells mostly accounted for T-cell counts and diversity. TCRbeta diversity was high at day 60 in some patients (a result of surviving recipient T cells and thymic progenitors).

Preparation of the TCRbeta library was carried out with unique molecular identifiers. From the PCR reads, TCRdb called clonotypes with MiXCR, one entry per CDR3 protein. The sample includes roughly 120,000 distinct CDR3 sequences, 23% of them seen just once. The receptor's source is a male patient between 2 and 10 years old who had a stem cell transplant for chronic granulomatous disease, so the T cells may come from the graft donor. The chain recombines TRBV29-1 with TRBJ2-7, with unresolved D. The sample in question was PBMCs, mostly from graft donor cells, obtained 180 days after TCRalphabeta/CD19-depleted stem cell transplant. DNA of the CDR3: TGCAGCGTTGAAGACAACTTCTTGGGGGAGCAGTACTTC. Its protein product is CSVEDNFLGEQYF.